These 26 T cell receptor beta chains came from one sample sequenced in a study of blood T cells in healthy people across ages. A second PCR, run for about 6 to 11 cycles, used a sample-barcoded 5' primer plus a J-beta primer mix. TCRdb independently ran MiXCR on the 5' RACE reads; one entry per CDR3 protein. The sample lists roughly 730,000 distinct CDR3 sequences; about 56% were seen once. Specimen: blood. These receptors were taken from a man aged 40-49 years in good health.

For the CDR3, the DNA is TGTGCCAGCAGCCCGGGACTAGCGGTTAATGAGCAGTTCTTC. This gives the protein CASSPGLAVNEQFF. V usage is TRBV5-5 and J usage is TRBJ2-1; 11 nucleotides match TRBD2. The CDR3 is 14 residues long. The germline V gene encodes CDR1 SGHKS and CDR2 YYEKEE (reference sequence). J was trimmed by 7 bases and V by 4 bases; bases with no gene match: 4.

The CDR3 loop reads CASSDGQGETQYF. CDR3 nucleotides: TGTGCCAGCAGCGACGGACAGGGCGAGACCCAGTACTTC. V and J are TRBV14 and TRBJ2-5; 8 bases agree with TRBD1. Trimming took 5 bases from V and 5 from J; bases not matched to a gene: 4. The germline V gene encodes CDR1 SGHDN and CDR2 FVKESK. The CDR3 extends over 13 amino acids.

The chain combines TRBV11-1 with TRBJ1-5; D unresolved. Trimming took off 5 bases at V and 5 bases at J, with 10 bases between the two ends. Germline CDR1 and CDR2: SGHAT and FQDESV (reference sequence). This CDR3 contains 13 residues. The CDR3 nucleotides read TGTGCCAGCAGCGGGAGGCCGGATCAGCCCCAGCATTTT. Its translation is CASSGRPDQPQHF. Variable domain in full (rest from reference TRBV11-1 and TRBJ1-5): EAEVAQSPRYKITEKSQAVAFWCDPISGHATLYWYRQILGQGPELLVQFQDESVVDDSQLPKDRFSAERLKGVDSTLKIQPAELGDSAMYLCASSGRPDQPQHFGDGTRLSIL.

This clonotype showed up just a few times. The chain carries TRBV4-2 and TRBJ2-5, with 9 bases aligning to TRBD2. CDR1 and CDR2 (germline): LGHNA, YNFKEQ. V was pared by 4 bases and J by 0 bases, with 6 bases of the junction left unmatched. CDR3 length equals 16 residues. The CDR3 DNA follows: TGTGCCAGCAGCCCTCTACTAGCGGGCAACCAAGAGACCCAGTACTTC. Translation gives CASSPLLAGNQETQYF.

The V and J genes are TRBV7-9 and TRBJ2-3; D gene unclear. In germline, CDR1 is SEHNR, CDR2 FQNEAQ (reference sequence). The V end lost 3 bases, the J end lost 0 bases, and 10 bases lay between the germline ends. The CDR3 consists of 15 residues. Written as DNA, the CDR3 is TGTGCCAGCAGCTTCGGACCGATTAGCACAGATACGCAGTATTTT. Residues: CASSFGPISTDTQYF.

This rearrangement joins TRBV12-3 or TRBV12-4 to TRBJ2-1; D is undetermined. Trimming took 5 bases from V and 10 from J, leaving 18 bases between them. CDR3 length: 14 residues. CDR3 DNA sequence: TGTGCCAGCAGTCCACGCGGACCGATCGGAGAGCAGTTCTTC. Translating it yields CASSPRGPIGEQFF.

In its sample, this clonotype was seen a few times. The V gene is TRBV7-2, the J gene TRBJ2-3; D may be TRBD1 (6 bases). Trimming took off 4 bases at V and 7 bases at J, with 27 bases between the two ends. Germline V gene sequence: CDR1 SGHTA, CDR2 FQGNSA. This CDR3 is built from 18 residues. The CDR3 loop reads CASSSTYRQDLSDNTQYF. The CDR3 DNA reads TGTGCCAGCAGCTCAACTTATAGACAGGACCTATCTGATAATACGCAGTATTTT.

This sequence joins TRBV29-1 and TRBJ2-1; D not resolved. This CDR3 is built from 12 residues. V dropped 8 bases and J dropped 12 bases, with 20 bases sitting between them. Germline V CDR1 and CDR2: SQVTM, ANQGSEA. The CDR3 loop reads CSSHGVTDTQFF. The CDR3 DNA follows: TGCAGCAGCCACGGTGTCACAGATACGCAGTTCTTC.

This clonotype showed up just a few times. The genes are TRBV7-2 and TRBJ2-7, with unresolved D. The DNA end is more similar to TRBJ2-5, so the J call may be wrong. This CDR3 has 15 residues. Per germline, CDR1 SGHTA and CDR2 FQGNSA. CDR3 DNA: TGTGCCAGCAGCTTAGGGGCCCCCGCCGTGGAGACCCAGTACTTC. Its protein is CASSLGAPAVETQYF.

Worth noting for this clonotype: Being one base from a much bigger clone, this may be a read error. The chain couples TRBV6-5 to TRBJ1-6; D uncertain. Germline V gene sequence: CDR1 MNHEY, CDR2 SVGAGI. V lost 2 bases and J lost 9, with 11 bases in between. The CDR3 covers 14 residues. CDR3 in DNA: TGTGCCAGCAGTTACGCGATTAGTAGTTCACCCCTCCACTTT. Translated: CASSYAISSSPLHF.

The rearrangement joins TRBV5-1 to TRBJ2-2; unclear D gene. This CDR3 comprises 13 residues. Looked up from germline, CDR1 is SGHRS and CDR2 is YFSETQ. The V gene lost 4 bases and the J gene lost 8 bases, with 12 bases spanning the gap. The CDR3 bases are TGCGCCAGCAGCGTGTCGAGCCCGGGGGAGCTGTTTTTT. This gives the protein CASSVSSPGELFF.

This clonotype was seen a handful of times. This chain uses TRBV20-1 with TRBJ1-2, with a possible D match to TRBD1 (6 bases). CDR3 size: 14 residues. Trimming pared 4 bases from V and 4 bases from J, leaving 16 bases between. The germline CDR1 and CDR2 sequences are DFQATT and SNEGSKA (reference sequence). The CDR3 region is CSANLGGGPYGYTF. CDR3 coding DNA: TGCAGTGCTAACTTGGGTGGGGGGCCCTATGGCTACACCTTC.

The chain recombines TRBV24-1 with TRBJ2-1; the D is unclear. Germline V CDR1 and CDR2: KGHDR, SFDVKD. V was cut by 2 bases and J by 8 bases, with 6 bases left in between. The CDR3 loop spans 12 amino acids. In DNA, the CDR3 is TGTGCCACCAGTGATTCCGCGTATGAGCAGTTCTTC. Its translation is CATSDSAYEQFF.

For this clonotype: One base away lies a much larger clone, so this may be a sequencing read error. The chain has TRBV20-1 and TRBJ2-3; D remains ambiguous. Germline lookup yields CDR1 DFQATT and CDR2 SNEGSKA (reference sequence). The CDR3 has 11 amino acids. CDR3 loop: CNASWQDTQYF. The CDR3 DNA is TGCAATGCTAGTTGGCAGGATACGCAGTATTTT.

The V call is TRBV7-9, the J call TRBJ2-6; 8 nucleotides line up with TRBD1. The V segment lost 3 bases and the J segment 1 base; nucleotides outside the gene matches: 5. This CDR3 is 17 amino acids long. The germline V gene encodes CDR1 SEHNR and CDR2 FQNEAQ (reference sequence). CDR3 bases: TGTGCCAGCAGCTTGTCCAGGGGGCTTTCTGGGGCCAACGTCCTGACTTTC. This gives the protein CASSLSRGLSGANVLTF.

This clonotype showed up just a few times. One end of the junction varies from germline; a read error may be responsible. The J gene is TRBJ2-7, the V gene TRBV29-1; tentatively, D is TRBD2 (6 bases). This CDR3 has 13 amino acids. The germline CDR1 and CDR2 sequences are SQVTM and ANQGSEA. The CDR3: CSVMRTGAYELYF. The CDR3 coding sequence is TGCAGCGTTATGCGGACGGGAGCCTACGAGCTGTACTTC.

V is TRBV3-1 and J is TRBJ1-2; the match to TRBD1 covers 7 bases. V lost 0 bases and J lost 2; bases outside the gene matches: 3. The CDR3 sequence is 15 residues long. CDR1 and CDR2 (germline): LGHDT, YNNKEL (reference sequence). The CDR3 spells CASSQERGGNYGYTF. The DNA for the CDR3 is TGTGCCAGCAGCCAAGAAAGAGGGGGCAACTATGGCTACACCTTC. Filled out from reference TRBV3-1 and TRBJ1-2, the complete variable domain reads DTAVSQTPKYLVTQMGNDKSIKCEQNLGHDTMYWYKQDSKKFLKIMFSYNNKELIINETVPNRFSPKSPDKAHLNLHINSLELGDSAVYFCASSQERGGNYGYTFGSGTRLTVV.

The chain uses TRBV10-3 and TRBJ2-1; 10 bases line up with TRBD2. V gave up 3 bases and J gave up 6 bases; unmatched junction bases: 8. CDR3 length: 16 amino acids. Germline CDR1 reads ENHRY; CDR2 reads SYGVKD. The CDR3 sequence is CAISDFTASGSNEQFF. CDR3 coding DNA: TGTGCCATCAGTGACTTCACAGCTAGCGGGAGCAATGAGCAGTTCTTC.

The chain joins TRBV12-3 or TRBV12-4 to TRBJ2-3, with 7 nucleotides matching TRBD1. After removal of 3 bases from V and 0 bases from J, the junction contained 6 bases not matched to a gene. CDR3 length: 16 amino acids. DNA of the CDR3: TGTGCCAGCAGTTTTGGGGACAGAACTAGCACAGATACGCAGTATTTT. Its translation is CASSFGDRTSTDTQYF.

The chain joins TRBV7-9 to TRBJ2-1, with D unclear. Germline-derived CDR1 and CDR2 are SEHNR and FQNEAQ (reference sequence). Trimming removed 8 bases from V and 6 bases from J, with 17 bases in between. The CDR3 runs 14 residues. CDR3: CASSTAIRPNEQFF. The DNA of the CDR3 is TGTGCCAGCTCGACGGCTATCCGGCCCAATGAGCAGTTCTTC.

This chain joins TRBV29-1 and TRBJ2-3, with D tentatively TRBD2 (6 bases). Germline V gives CDR1 SQVTM, CDR2 ANQGSEA. There are 15 residues in the CDR3. Trimming stripped 0 bases from V and 5 bases from J, with 15 bases between. CDR3 coding DNA: TGCAGCGTTGAAGAGGCGGGGTTTGGAAAAGATACGCAGTATTTT. It specifies CSVEEAGFGKDTQYF.

The rearrangement joins TRBV12-3 or TRBV12-4 to TRBJ1-1, with TRBD1 as a possible D gene (5 bases). With 7 bases removed from V and 3 bases from J, the gap between germline ends came to 15 bases. The CDR3 loop spans 14 amino acids. The CDR3 loop reads CASTLGGGDTEAFF. CDR3 nucleotides: TGTGCCAGCACCCTCGGGGGAGGGGACACTGAAGCTTTCTTT.

This clonotype was picked up a small number of times. V is TRBV20-1 and J is TRBJ2-7, with 14 bases fitting TRBD2. Germline CDR1 and CDR2: DFQATT and SNEGSKA (reference sequence). CDR3 size: 15 residues. With V trimmed by 1 base and J by 4 bases, 3 bases remained unmatched. The CDR3 nucleotides read TGCAGTGCTAGAGTCAGACTAGCGGGAGGGTACGAGCAGTACTTC. This translates into CSARVRLAGGYEQYF.

V gene TRBV7-2 combines with J gene TRBJ2-1; possibly TRBD2 for D (5 bases). This CDR3 comprises 12 residues. Deletions cut 5 bases from V and 8 bases from J, with 10 bases between. Per germline, CDR1 SGHTA and CDR2 FQGNSA. CDR3 sequence: CASSPGSDEQFF. The CDR3 region has the DNA TGTGCCAGCAGCCCCGGTAGCGATGAGCAGTTCTTC.

V usage is TRBV4-2 and J usage is TRBJ2-2, with 8 bases matching TRBD1. The germline V gene encodes CDR1 LGHNA and CDR2 YNFKEQ. Germline trimming cut 3 bases from V and 7 bases from J; bases unmatched to any gene: 10. The CDR3 spans 16 residues. The CDR3 spells CASSHPGQGRGGELFF. Here the CDR3 DNA reads TGTGCCAGCAGCCATCCCGGACAGGGACGGGGCGGGGAGCTGTTTTTT.

The chain couples TRBV29-1 to TRBJ1-2; unclear D gene. The ends were cut back, 1 base at V and 2 bases at J, with 5 bases in the middle. This CDR3 is built from 12 residues. CDR1 is SQVTM and CDR2 is ANQGSEA in the germline V gene. In nucleotides, the CDR3 is TGCAGCGTTGAAGGACCGAACTATGGCTACACCTTC. Amino acid sequence: CSVEGPNYGYTF.